A selection of T cell receptor beta chains follows, all from one sample in a study of circulating CD8 cells and anti-PD-1 response in melanoma. TCRdb re-called the reads with MiXCR, one entry per CDR3 protein. The repertoire consists of about 450 distinct CDR3 sequences, with over 5% occurring once and the leading ten covering 20%. The input for sequencing was CD8+ T cells from PBMCs, taken at baseline or after one month of anti-PD-1 therapy (not recorded which). The receptor set was obtained from a human donor with melanoma. The conserved cysteine and the conserved F or W are not part of the CDR3 here.

v_gene | CDR3aa
TRBV27 | ASSFELESTDTQY
TRBV27 | ASSLIRDWDTDTQY
TRBV7-2 | ASRRTGPVEAF
TRBV12-3/TRBV12-4 | ASSSGSGTQY
TRBV19 | ASSIPAGQGADTQY
TRBV23-1 | ASRGRLPFDQETQY
TRBV2 | ASNLIQGQGRRTYEQY
TRBV28 | ASSLQASYNEQF
TRBV7-6 | ASSDRRVSYNEQF
TRBV21-1 | ASSKVPIRGTDTQY
TRBV19 | ASTPGLGITDTQY
TRBV20-1 | SAPGSGRSSYEQY
TRBV28 | ASTLGGPQPQH
TRBV7-2 | ASPFLTVLYEQY
TRBV19 | ASKTGIAEAF
TRBV2 | ASKFEGVGYEQY
TRBV12-5 | ASGLPRTPNSYNEQF
TRBV19 | ASSLGETGTEAF
TRBV19 | ATASGGYNEQF
TRBV4-2 | ASSQDGTGGSYEQY